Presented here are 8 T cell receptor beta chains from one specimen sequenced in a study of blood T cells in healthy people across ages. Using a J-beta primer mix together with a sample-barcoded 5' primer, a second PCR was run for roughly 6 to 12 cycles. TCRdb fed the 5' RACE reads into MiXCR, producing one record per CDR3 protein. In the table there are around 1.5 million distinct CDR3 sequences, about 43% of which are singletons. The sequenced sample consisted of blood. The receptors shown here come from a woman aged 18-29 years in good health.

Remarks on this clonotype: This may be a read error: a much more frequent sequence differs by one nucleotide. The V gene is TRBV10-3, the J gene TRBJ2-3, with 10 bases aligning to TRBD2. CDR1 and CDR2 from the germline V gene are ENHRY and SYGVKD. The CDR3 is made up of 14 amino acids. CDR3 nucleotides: TGTGCCATCCGGCGACTAGCGGGCACATATACGCAGTATTTT. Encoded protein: CAIRRLAGTYTQYF.

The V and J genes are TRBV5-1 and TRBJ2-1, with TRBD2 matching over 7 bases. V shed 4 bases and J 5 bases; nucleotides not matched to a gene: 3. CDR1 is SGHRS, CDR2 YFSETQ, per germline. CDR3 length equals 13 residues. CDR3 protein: CASSPTSDNEQFF. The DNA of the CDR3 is TGCGCCAGCAGCCCTACTAGCGACAATGAGCAGTTCTTC.

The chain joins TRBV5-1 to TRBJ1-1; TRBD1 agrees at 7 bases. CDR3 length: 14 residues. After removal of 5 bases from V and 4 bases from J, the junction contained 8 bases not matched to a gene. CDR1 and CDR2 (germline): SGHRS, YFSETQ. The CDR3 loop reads CASSVTGEITEAFF. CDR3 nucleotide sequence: TGCGCCAGCAGTGTCACAGGGGAAATCACTGAAGCTTTCTTT.

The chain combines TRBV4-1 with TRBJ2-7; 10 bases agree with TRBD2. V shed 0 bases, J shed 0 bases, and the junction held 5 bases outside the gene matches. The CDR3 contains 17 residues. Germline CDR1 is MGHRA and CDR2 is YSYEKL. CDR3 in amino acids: CASSQETSGRASYEQYF. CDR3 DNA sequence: TGCGCCAGCAGCCAAGAAACCAGCGGGAGGGCCTCCTACGAGCAGTACTTC.

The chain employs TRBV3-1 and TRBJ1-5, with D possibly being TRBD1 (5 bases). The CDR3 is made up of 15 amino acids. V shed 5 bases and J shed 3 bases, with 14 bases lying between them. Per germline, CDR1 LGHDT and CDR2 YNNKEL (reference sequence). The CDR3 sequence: CASSEANRNNQPQHF. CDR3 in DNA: TGTGCCAGCAGCGAAGCAAACAGGAACAATCAGCCCCAGCATTTT.

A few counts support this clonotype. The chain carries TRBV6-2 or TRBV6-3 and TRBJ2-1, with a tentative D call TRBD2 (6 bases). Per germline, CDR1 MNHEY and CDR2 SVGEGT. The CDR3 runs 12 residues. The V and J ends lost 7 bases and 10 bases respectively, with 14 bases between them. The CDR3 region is CASTEVRGEQFF. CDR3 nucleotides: TGTGCCAGCACCGAAGTCCGGGGGGAGCAGTTCTTC.

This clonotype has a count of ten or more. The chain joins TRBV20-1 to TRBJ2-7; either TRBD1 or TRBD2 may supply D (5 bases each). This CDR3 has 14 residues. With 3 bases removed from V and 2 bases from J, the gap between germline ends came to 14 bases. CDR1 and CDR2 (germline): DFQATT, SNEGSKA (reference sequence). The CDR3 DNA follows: TGCAGTGCTAGTGACCGGGACCCCACCTACGAGCAGTACTTC. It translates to CSASDRDPTYEQYF.

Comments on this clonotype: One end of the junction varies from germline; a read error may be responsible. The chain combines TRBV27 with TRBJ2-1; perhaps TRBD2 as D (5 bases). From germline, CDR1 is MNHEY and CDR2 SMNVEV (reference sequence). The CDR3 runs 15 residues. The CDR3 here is CARSLRLAPYNEQFF. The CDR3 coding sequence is TGTGCCAGAAGTTTGCGCCTAGCCCCCTACAATGAGCAGTTCTTC.